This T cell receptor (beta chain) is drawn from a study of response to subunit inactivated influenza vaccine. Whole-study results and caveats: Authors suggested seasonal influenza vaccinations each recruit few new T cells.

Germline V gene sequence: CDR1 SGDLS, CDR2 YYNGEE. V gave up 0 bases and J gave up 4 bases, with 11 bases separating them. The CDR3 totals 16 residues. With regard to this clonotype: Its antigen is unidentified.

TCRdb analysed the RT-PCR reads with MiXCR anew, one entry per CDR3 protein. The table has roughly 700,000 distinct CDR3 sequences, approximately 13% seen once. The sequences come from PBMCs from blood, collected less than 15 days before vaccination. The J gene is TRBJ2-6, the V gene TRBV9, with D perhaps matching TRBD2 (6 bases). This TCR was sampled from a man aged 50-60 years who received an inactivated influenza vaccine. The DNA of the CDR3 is TGTGCCAGCAGCGTAGGGGACTTCTCCGGGGCCAACGTCCTGACTTTC. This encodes CASSVGDFSGANVLTF.